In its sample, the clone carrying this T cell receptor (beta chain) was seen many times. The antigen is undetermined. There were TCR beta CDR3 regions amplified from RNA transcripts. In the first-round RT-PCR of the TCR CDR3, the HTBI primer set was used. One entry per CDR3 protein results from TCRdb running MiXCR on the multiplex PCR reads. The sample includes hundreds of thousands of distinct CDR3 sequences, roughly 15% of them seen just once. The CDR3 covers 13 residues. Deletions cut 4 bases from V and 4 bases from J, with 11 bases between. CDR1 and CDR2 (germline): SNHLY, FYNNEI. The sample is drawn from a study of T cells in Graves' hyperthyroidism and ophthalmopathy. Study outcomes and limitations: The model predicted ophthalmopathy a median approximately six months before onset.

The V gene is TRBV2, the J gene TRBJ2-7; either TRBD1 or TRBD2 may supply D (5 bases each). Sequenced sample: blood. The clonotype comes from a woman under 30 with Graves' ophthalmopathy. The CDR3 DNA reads TGTGCCAGCAGTGGGGACGGAACTTACGAGCAGTACTTC. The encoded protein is CASSGDGTYEQYF.